This note documents a single T cell receptor beta chain sequence. The entry originates in a study of blood T cell repertoires in COVID-19. Everyone who took part was 18 to 89 years old, and they came from 24 US areas. Participant-given clinical history determined each cohort assignment. Symptom resolution, clearance, or two negative PCRs marked the recovered donors of Cohort 3. Trimming removed 3 bases at V and 0 bases at J, with 8 bases between. Germline CDR1 MDHEN, CDR2 SYDVKM. CDR3 length: 14 amino acids. Assay used: immunoSEQ multiplex PCR; TCRdb lists only in-frame clones, some missing. The repertoire consists of some 180,000 clones, with around 85% occurring once and the leading ten covering approximately 6.2%.

The material sequenced was PBMCs or T cells enriched from blood (not recorded which). The clonotype originates from a man in his forties who had recovered from COVID-19. This rearrangement joins TRBV28 to TRBJ2-5; D is unclear. The CDR3 DNA is TGTGCCAGCAGTTTCCCGACAAACCAAGAGACCCAGTACTTC. Translated, it gives CASSFPTNQETQYF.